A selection of T cell receptor beta chains follows, all from one sample in a study of T cell responses to AZD1222 COVID-19 vaccine. The repertoire was sequenced with immunoSEQ multiplex PCR; TCRdb's copy has only in-frame clones and lacks some. The table lists about 130,000 clones, roughly 92% of them singletons. The source was peripheral blood, collected on day 0 of AZD1222 vaccination. These receptors were obtained from an adult in good health. Each CDR3 is given with its conserved first and last residue. The order of the fields is D gene, J gene, V gene, clone size, CDR3 DNA, CDR3 protein. A D gene is named only where the DNA matches it firmly. Some rows have no size entry. The others give once, few or many, or a class for an expanded clone.

-	TRBJ2-2	TRBV18	-	TGTGCCAGCTCACCCCCCGCCGGGGAGCTGTTTTTT	CASSPPAGELFF
TRBD1	TRBJ1-1	TRBV6-5	-	TGTGCCAGTTACGCGAGGCAGGGGGCCACTGAAGCTTTCTTT	CASYARQGATEAFF
-	TRBJ1-2	TRBV2	-	TGTGCCAGCACCCTGCTGGGGGATGGCTACACCTTC	CASTLLGDGYTF
TRBD1	TRBJ1-1	TRBV5-1	-	TGCGCCAGCAGCATCCAGGGGGGAAATTCTGAAGCTTTCTTT	CASSIQGGNSEAFF
-	TRBJ1-4	TRBV14	few	TGTGCCAGCAGCCGAACCCTCGGAGGATCTAATGAAAAACTGTTTTTT	CASSRTLGGSNEKLFF
-	TRBJ2-5	TRBV6-1	-	TGTGCCAGCAGTGAAGCATGGTGGGGACTGGAGACCCAGTACTTC	CASSEAWWGLETQYF
-	TRBJ1-3	TRBV5-6	-	TGTGCCAGCAGCTCTCGGGGTCACTCTGGAAACACCATATATTTT	CASSSRGHSGNTIYF
TRBD2	TRBJ2-1	TRBV3-1/TRBV3-2	-	TGTGCCAGGTTAGGCCTAGCGGGGGGGCCCGGGGACAATGAGCAGTTCTTC	CARLGLAGGPGDNEQFF
-	TRBJ2-1	TRBV6-5	once	TGTGCCAGCGTAGCCCTCGGGGAAGACAATGAGCAGTTCTTC	CASVALGEDNEQFF
TRBD1	TRBJ1-2	TRBV10-2	-	TGCGCCAGCAGTGGCACAGGGGGTAATTATGGCTACACCTTC	CASSGTGGNYGYTF
-	TRBJ2-7	TRBV2	-	TGTGCCAGCAGTGAGTGGGCCCTCTACGAGCAGTACTTC	CASSEWALYEQYF
-	TRBJ1-2	TRBV5-1	-	TGCGCCAGCAGCTTGGACACGGATACAGGCTACACCTTC	CASSLDTDTGYTF
-	TRBJ1-2	TRBV5-1	-	TGCGCCAGCAGTCGTCCCGGTGAAGACTATGGCTACACCTTC	CASSRPGEDYGYTF
-	TRBJ1-4	TRBV19	-	TGTGCCAGTAGTACGACAGATGGTTGGGGTGAAAAACTGTTTTTT	CASSTTDGWGEKLFF
-	TRBJ1-2	TRBV6-1	-	TGTGCCAGCAGTGAAGTTGAGGGCGGCTACACCTTC	CASSEVEGGYTF
TRBD2	TRBJ2-1	TRBV18	-	TGTGCCAGCTCGCTTGGGGGACTAGCCTCCAATGAGCAGTTCTTC	CASSLGGLASNEQFF
-	TRBJ1-1	TRBV27	-	TGTGCCAGCAGTTTATCACGGGGGCACGCCGATGAAGCTTTCTTT	CASSLSRGHADEAFF
TRBD1	TRBJ1-4	TRBV10-1	-	TGCGCCAGCAGTCCCGGGACAGAGAATGAAAAACTGTTTTTT	CASSPGTENEKLFF
-	TRBJ2-7	TRBV12-5	-	TGTGCTAGCACCCGGGAGAGCTCCTACGAGCAGTACTTC	CASTRESSYEQYF
-	TRBJ1-1	TRBV27	-	TGTGCCAGCAGTTCCCAGGGCAGGGACACTGAAGCTTTCTTT	CASSSQGRDTEAFF
TRBD1	TRBJ1-3	TRBV5-5	-	TGTGCCAGCAGCTTACAAGGGGGCAGCAGGGGAAACACCATATATTTT	CASSLQGGSRGNTIYF
-	TRBJ2-1	TRBV9	-	TGTGCCAGCAGCCCCTCTCCCGGCGGCGGGGCCCAGTTCTTC	CASSPSPGGGAQFF
-	TRBJ1-5	TRBV6-5	-	TGTGCCAGCAGTTTCGGACATAGCAATCAGCCCCAGCATTTT	CASSFGHSNQPQHF
TRBD2	TRBJ2-5	TRBV5-4	-	TGTGCCAGCAGCTTGGCCGGGGGGGCGGAGACCCAGTACTTC	CASSLAGGAETQYF
-	TRBJ2-5	TRBV9	-	TGTGCCAGCAGCGTAGACAGGGACGAGACCCAGTACTTC	CASSVDRDETQYF
-	TRBJ2-2	TRBV29-1	-	TGCAGCGTGGGACAAAGGAACGGGGAGCTGTTTTTT	CSVGQRNGELFF
-	TRBJ2-6	TRBV18	-	TGTGCCAGCTCACCCAGGGATAGCGGGGCCAACGTCCTGACTTTC	CASSPRDSGANVLTF
-	TRBJ1-3	TRBV30	-	TGTGCCTGGAGTCCGGGGGTGTTAGCTGGAAACACCATATATTTT	CAWSPGVLAGNTIYF
-	TRBJ1-5	TRBV30	once	TGTGCCTGGAGTGTAGTTGGGACCATCAATCAGCCCCAGCATTTT	CAWSVVGTINQPQHF
-	TRBJ2-1	TRBV11-2	-	TGTGCCAGCAGCTTTCCGAGCATTAATTACAATGAGCAGTTCTTC	CASSFPSINYNEQFF